This note documents a single TCR beta chain sequence. Its antigen is as yet unknown. With autoimmune disease history or systemic immunosuppression, patients were excluded. This specimen comes from a study of OX40 agonist ivuxolimab in advanced cancers. Overall study context: In this cohort, patients received ivuxolimab, an agonistic anti-OX40 (CD134) antibody. Regarding the study as a whole: Part of the nonresponder group also had normalized T-cell clonal expansion that was low.

Per germline, CDR1 SQVTM and CDR2 ANQGSEA. The CDR3 loop spans 15 amino acids. V was trimmed by 5 bases and J by 0 bases, leaving 16 bases between them. The protocol was immunoSEQ multiplex PCR, while the TCRdb copy is restricted to in-frame clones and leaves out a portion. The table includes about 59,000 clones, about 85% detected once. This sequence joins TRBV29-1 and TRBJ1-1; D is uncertain. The sequence derives from an adult with an advanced solid tumor such as melanoma, head and neck, liver or kidney cancer. The sequencing here drew on CD4+ or CD8+ T cells sorted from blood, taken in a trial of the OX40 agonist ivuxolimab. The CDR3 region has the DNA TGCAGCGTTCCTGGGCCCCATACCATGAACACTGAAGCTTTCTTT. Amino acid sequence: CSVPGPHTMNTEAFF. The full variable domain, with the rest looked up from reference TRBV29-1 and TRBJ1-1, is SAVISQKPSRDICQRGTSLTIQCQVDSQVTMMFWYRQQPGQSLTLIATANQGSEATYESGFVIDKFPISRPNLTFSTLTVSNMSPEDSSIYLCSVPGPHTMNTEAFFGQGTRLTVV.